This T cell receptor (beta chain) was captured in a study of beta chain features in type 1 diabetes. Cells sorted by CD45RO/CCR7/CD25/CD127/CD95/CD27 comprised CD4+ naive, central memory, regulatory and stem cell-like memory cells. CDR3 length: 13 amino acids. V shed 8 bases and J 5 bases; nucleotides not matched to a gene: 6. Germline V gene sequence: CDR1 SGHRS, CDR2 YFSETQ. The investigators reverse transcribed all of the isolated RNA, so they sequenced expressed TCRB transcripts. Profiling relied on immunoSEQ multiplex PCR, and the TCRdb table lists in-frame clones only, not all of them. This sample carries 970,000 or so clones, about a sixth of them seen once, and the ten largest clones take 0.02% to 0.025%.

The sequence was collected from a woman aged 18 to 35 in good health. The chain is built from TRBV5-1 and TRBJ1-4; 7 positions match TRBD1. Source material: naive CD4+ T cells from blood. CDR3 coding DNA: TGCGCCAGTAGACAGGGCCCGAATGAAAAACTGTTTTTT. It translates to CASRQGPNEKLFF.